The 32 T cell receptor beta chains in this list originate from one sample, sequenced in a study of cytomegalovirus exposure and HLA in healthy donors. 13 Jbeta primers and 60 Vbeta primers were used for the PCR. Measured with immunoSEQ multiplex PCR; TCRdb has only the in-frame clones, and not every one. The data hold 150,000 to 180,000 clones, with 60% to 75% observed a single time. What was sequenced was PBMCs. These receptors all stem from a man younger than 35 in good health and CMV-seronegative.

The chain combines TRBV5-6 with TRBJ2-7; 10 positions agree with TRBD1. The CDR3 totals 14 residues. J lost 2 bases, V lost 2 bases, and 1 base had no gene match. From germline, CDR1 is SGHDT and CDR2 YYEEEE. Here the CDR3 reads CASSLGTGAYEQYV. The CDR3 DNA is TGTGCCAGCAGCTTAGGGACAGGGGCCTACGAGCAGTACGTC.

On this clone itself: One end of the junction fails to match germline, which may point to a read error. The chain couples TRBV7-6 to TRBJ1-3, with 11 positions matching TRBD1. Germline CDR1 and CDR2: SGHVS and FNYEAQ. The CDR3 consists of 13 residues. The CDR3 coding sequence is TGTGCCAGCAGCCAGGACAGGGGGCTGCCAGTACATTTT. Translation gives CASSQDRGLPVHF.

V is TRBV6-1 and J is TRBJ1-3; weak D call: TRBD1 (5 bases). Germline values: CDR1 MNHNS, CDR2 SASEGT. V dropped 9 bases and J dropped 0 bases, with 9 bases sitting between them. The CDR3 is 13 amino acids. CDR3: CASTDSSGNTIYF. The DNA for the CDR3 is TGTGCCAGTACCGACAGCTCTGGAAACACCATATATTTT.

This chain links TRBV6-4 with TRBJ2-3, with D possibly being TRBD1 (7 bases). The V end lost 6 bases, the J end lost 2 bases, and 15 bases lay between the germline ends. The CDR3 is made up of 15 amino acids. Germline V gives CDR1 MRHNA, CDR2 SNTAGT. The CDR3 DNA sequence: TGTGCCAGCAGCGGGACTCAGGGGGACACAGATACGCAGTATTTT. It encodes CASSGTQGDTDTQYF.

This clone showed up just a few times. The chain is built from TRBV5-6 and TRBJ1-2; D gene uncertain. Germline V gene data show CDR1 as SGHDT and CDR2 as YYEEEE. V was cut by 3 bases and J by 5 bases, with 14 bases left in between. This CDR3 is 14 amino acids long. Here the CDR3 reads CASSSSTSPYGYTF. DNA for the CDR3: TGTGCCAGCAGCTCGTCGACATCCCCATATGGCTACACCTTC. Full variable domain (outside the CDR3, taken from reference TRBV5-6 and TRBJ1-2): DAGVTQSPTHLIKTRGQQVTLRCSPKSGHDTVSWYQQALGQGPQFIFQYYEEEERQRGNFPDRFSGHQFPNYSSELNVNALLLGDSALYLCASSSSTSPYGYTFGSGTRLTVV.

The rearrangement links TRBV5-6 to TRBJ1-2; D possibly corresponds to TRBD1 (5 bases). Germline lookup yields CDR1 SGHDT and CDR2 YYEEEE. The CDR3 runs 13 residues. Trimming shortened V by 1 base and J by 8 bases, and 12 bases separated the two germline ends. The CDR3 sequence is CASSLWAGSGYTF. Written as DNA, the CDR3 is TGTGCCAGCAGCTTGTGGGCAGGGTCCGGCTACACCTTC.

V and J are TRBV6-1 and TRBJ2-1; the match to TRBD2 covers 7 bases. The CDR3 runs to 14 residues. Germline CDR1 is MNHNS and CDR2 is SASEGT. V lost 7 bases and J lost 1; bases outside the gene matches: 4. The CDR3 reads CASTAGGSYNEQFF. CDR3 DNA sequence: TGTGCCAGCACCGCCGGGGGGTCCTACAATGAGCAGTTCTTC.

V is TRBV10-3 and J is TRBJ1-6; a weak D match, TRBD1 (6 bases). The CDR3 extends over 19 amino acids. Germline CDR1 is ENHRY and CDR2 is SYGVKD. V was pared by 4 bases and J by 0 bases, with 19 bases between. CDR3: CAISGPGQSRSSYNSPLHF. In nucleotides, the CDR3 is TGTGCCATCAGTGGGCCGGGACAATCAAGGAGCTCCTATAATTCACCCCTCCACTTT.

This clone was recorded a few times. This sequence joins TRBV9 and TRBJ1-1; tentatively, D is TRBD1 (5 bases). Germline assignment: CDR1 SGDLS and CDR2 YYNGEE. This CDR3 spans 18 amino acids. Trimming removed 0 bases from V and 0 bases from J, with 18 bases in between. CDR3 region: CASSVGGLGGLMNTEAFF. The CDR3 coding sequence is TGTGCCAGCAGCGTAGGGGGCCTTGGGGGACTGATGAACACTGAAGCTTTCTTT.

About this clone: The identical CDR3 is also encoded by other nucleotide sequences in the sample. The chain carries TRBV28 and TRBJ1-2; 9 bases align to TRBD1. Germline CDR1 is MDHEN and CDR2 is SYDVKM. Trimming took 3 bases from V and 8 from J; bases not matched to a gene: 4. The CDR3 has 13 amino acids. Here the CDR3 reads CASSLGQGGGYTF. CDR3 bases: TGTGCCAGCAGTTTGGGACAGGGCGGGGGCTACACCTTC.

CDR3 in amino acids: CASSLGLTGTGANVLTF. DNA for the CDR3: TGTGCCAGCAGCTTGGGATTAACAGGGACTGGGGCCAACGTCCTGACTTTC. This chain uses TRBV5-8 with TRBJ2-6, with a weak D call TRBD1 (6 bases). V lost 0 bases to trimming and J lost 2 bases, with 12 bases between them. CDR1 SGHTS and CDR2 YDEGEE come from the germline V gene. The length of the CDR3 is 17 residues.

Notes on this clone: Germline is not matched at one junction end, which may reflect a read error. The CDR3 nucleotides read TGTGCCAGCCTGGAGGGGATCGGGGCCAACGGCCTGACTTTC. Residues: CASLEGIGANGLTF. The chain carries TRBV2 and TRBJ2-6; D might be TRBD2 (6 bases). Germline-derived CDR1 and CDR2 are SNHLY and FYNNEI. CDR3 length: 14 amino acids.

The CDR3 bases are TGCGCCAGCAGCCAACTGCAACAAGCGGGGGGGATCGAGACCCAGTACTTC. Translated: CASSQLQQAGGIETQYF. V gene TRBV4-3 combines with J gene TRBJ2-5; TRBD2 matches at 10 bases. The junction had 11 bases not matched to a gene; V was cut back by 2 bases and J by 5 bases. The germline CDR1 and CDR2 sequences are LGHNA and YSLEER. The CDR3 extends over 17 amino acids.

This clone was observed a single time. The gene calls are TRBV29-1 and TRBJ2-2, with 7 nucleotides matching TRBD1. J was trimmed by 1 base and V by 4 bases; bases with no gene match: 0. Germline V gives CDR1 SQVTM, CDR2 ANQGSEA. This CDR3 is built from 13 residues. In DNA, the CDR3 is TGCAGCGTTGGGACAGGGAACACCGGGGAGCTGTTTTTT. Its protein product is CSVGTGNTGELFF.

The V and J genes are TRBV19 and TRBJ2-7, with TRBD1 identical over 9 bases. Trimming at V came to 5 bases and at J to 6 bases, leaving 8 bases not matched to a gene. CDR3 length equals 14 residues. Germline CDR1 is LNHDA and CDR2 is SQIVND (reference sequence). The CDR3 DNA sequence: TGTGCCAGTAGTTCCCGGACAGGGGCGATCGAGCAGTACGTC. It is translated as CASSSRTGAIEQYV.

This clone was found a few times. The chain recombines TRBV19 with TRBJ2-3; 8 bases fit TRBD2. The germline CDR1 and CDR2 sequences are LNHDA and SQIVND (reference sequence). The ends lost 6 bases at V and 2 bases at J; junction bases unmatched: 4. This CDR3 is built from 14 residues. In DNA form, the CDR3 reads TGTGCCAGTAGGGACGGGGGGGTCACAGATACGCAGTATTTT. This encodes CASRDGGVTDTQYF.

The genes are TRBV7-3 and TRBJ2-1, with 9 bases fitting TRBD1. The CDR3 sequence is 15 residues long. V was pared by 2 bases and J by 6 bases, with 5 bases of the junction left unmatched. Germline V gene sequence: CDR1 SGHTA, CDR2 FQGTGA. CDR3 region: CASSLPGQGGNEQFF. The CDR3 nucleotides read TGTGCCAGCAGCTTACCGGGACAGGGAGGCAATGAGCAGTTCTTC.

The genes are TRBV4-2 and TRBJ2-7; TRBD2 agrees at 14 bases. The CDR3 length is 16 residues. Germline CDR1 and CDR2: LGHNA and YNFKEQ. The V and J ends lost 1 base and 2 bases, in that order; junction bases with no gene match: 1. The CDR3 protein is CASSQGLAGGTYEQYF. The CDR3, as DNA: TGTGCCAGCAGCCAAGGACTAGCGGGGGGGACCTACGAGCAGTACTTC.

This clone was detected a few times. DNA of the CDR3: TGCAGCGTTGAAGATCAGGAGGGTTTAGGGCCTGGAAACACCATATATTTT. This codes for CSVEDQEGLGPGNTIYF. J is TRBJ1-3 and V is TRBV29-1; D unresolved. CDR1 SQVTM and CDR2 ANQGSEA come from the germline V gene. Trimming cost V 0 bases and J 2 bases, with 17 bases left between them. The CDR3 is made up of 17 amino acids.

J is TRBJ1-2 and V is TRBV18; perhaps TRBD1 as D (5 bases). Between the trimmed V and J ends, which lost 3 bases and 2 bases, there was a span of 13 bases. Looked up from germline, CDR1 is KGHSH and CDR2 is LQKENI. The CDR3 consists of 15 residues. In DNA form, the CDR3 reads TGTGCCAGCTCACCGACAGTCCTCGGGAACTATGGCTACACCTTC. Amino acids: CASSPTVLGNYGYTF.

The genes are TRBV25-1 and TRBJ2-3; weak D call: TRBD2 (5 bases). The germline V gene has CDR1 MGHDK and CDR2 SYGVNS. There are 14 residues in the CDR3. Trimming cost V 5 bases and J 1 base, with 10 bases left between them. The DNA of the CDR3 is TGTGCCAGCAGTACTAGTTGGGGCACAGATACGCAGTATTTT. Translation gives CASSTSWGTDTQYF.

The CDR3 coding sequence is TGTGCCAGCAGTGATGATAGAAGCTGGGAGCTGTTTTTT. Its protein is CASSDDRSWELFF. This chain uses TRBV2 with TRBJ2-2; D is uncertain. This CDR3 contains 13 residues. CDR1 is SNHLY and CDR2 is FYNNEI in the germline V gene. The V gene lost 3 bases and the J gene lost 9 bases, with 11 bases spanning the gap.

This chain links TRBV19 with TRBJ1-2, with D possibly being TRBD1 (6 bases). V lost 6 bases and J 1 base, leaving 6 bases between the germline ends. This CDR3 spans 12 amino acids. Germline V gives CDR1 LNHDA, CDR2 SQIVND (reference sequence). CDR3: CASRGGNYGYTF. Written as DNA, the CDR3 is TGTGCCAGTAGAGGGGGTAACTATGGCTACACCTTC.

The CDR3 region is CASSLEPVPNTEAFF. In DNA form, the CDR3 reads TGCGCCAGCAGCTTGGAACCGGTCCCGAACACTGAAGCTTTCTTT. The V call is TRBV5-1, the J call TRBJ1-1; D gene ambiguous. This CDR3 is built from 15 residues. Trimming took off 0 bases at V and 1 base at J, with 10 bases between the two ends. Germline loops: CDR1 SGHRS, CDR2 YFSETQ. Drawing the rest from reference TRBV5-1 and TRBJ1-1, the complete variable domain is KAGVTQTPRYLIKTRGQQVTLSCSPISGHRSVSWYQQTPGQGLQFLFEYFSETQRNKGNFPGRFSGRQFSNSRSEMNVSTLELGDSALYLCASSLEPVPNTEAFFGQGTRLTVV.

This clone came up a few times. The chain recombines TRBV6-5 with TRBJ2-1, with TRBD2 matching over 12 bases. The CDR3 contains 15 residues. V gave up 6 bases and J gave up 5 bases; unmatched junction bases: 5. Germline V gene lookup returns CDR1 MNHEY and CDR2 SVGAGI. CDR3 DNA sequence: TGTGCCAGCAGGAATAGACTAGCGGGGGACAATGAGCAGTTCTTC. It codes for CASRNRLAGDNEQFF.

The chain joins TRBV27 to TRBJ2-7; possible D gene TRBD2, 6 bases. The CDR3 covers 14 residues. Germline CDR1 and CDR2: MNHEY and SMNVEV (reference sequence). V gave up 4 bases and J gave up 2 bases, with 12 bases separating them. The CDR3 here is CASSWGGGTYEQYF. The DNA of the CDR3 is TGTGCCAGCAGTTGGGGAGGCGGGACCTACGAGCAGTACTTC.

This chain links TRBV11-2 with TRBJ2-1, with 7 bases aligning to TRBD1. The CDR3 totals 16 residues. Germline CDR1 reads SGHAT; CDR2 reads FQNNGV. Trimming cost V 4 bases and J 5 bases; bases outside gene matches: 11. The CDR3: CASSYPSGQWDNEQFF. Written as DNA, the CDR3 is TGTGCCAGCAGCTATCCCTCGGGACAGTGGGACAATGAGCAGTTCTTC.

This clone was found once. J is TRBJ1-2 and V is TRBV6-5; 9 bases agree with TRBD1. This CDR3 contains 15 residues. The germline gives CDR1 MNHEY, CDR2 SVGAGI. The junction had 5 bases not matched to a gene; V was cut back by 4 bases and J by 2 bases. The CDR3 region has the DNA TGTGCCAGCAGTTTTGGAGACAGGGGGAACTATGGCTACACCTTC. Translation: CASSFGDRGNYGYTF.

The chain carries TRBV4-1 and TRBJ1-6; the D gene is possibly TRBD1 (5 bases). The CDR3 is 17 residues long. V lost 1 base and J lost 8, with 18 bases in between. In germline, CDR1 is MGHRA, CDR2 YSYEKL. CDR3 sequence: CASSQGGLLMRDSPLHF. CDR3 coding DNA: TGCGCCAGCAGCCAAGGGGGACTCCTCATGAGAGATTCACCCCTCCACTTT.

V usage is TRBV9 and J usage is TRBJ2-3; D possibly corresponds to TRBD2 (6 bases). CDR3 length: 14 amino acids. Germline CDR1 and CDR2: SGDLS and YYNGEE. Trimming left V 3 bases short and J 4 bases short, with 12 bases between. CDR3 protein: CASSATGAADTQYF. The CDR3 nucleotides are TGTGCCAGCAGCGCGACGGGAGCTGCAGATACGCAGTATTTT.

The chain is built from TRBV10-2 and TRBJ1-2, with D maybe TRBD1 (5 bases). The CDR3 sequence is 14 residues long. V lost 3 bases, J lost 4 bases, and 12 bases lay in between. Germline V gene data show CDR1 as WSHSY and CDR2 as SAAADI. The CDR3 is CASSDPGLSYGYTF. DNA of the CDR3: TGCGCCAGCAGTGATCCGGGACTGAGCTATGGCTACACCTTC.

V and J are TRBV5-4 and TRBJ1-1; TRBD1 is a possible D gene (6 bases). The V gene's germline CDR1 is SGHNT and CDR2 YYREEE (reference sequence). The CDR3 covers 15 residues. Trimming shortened V by 3 bases and J by 1 base, and 13 bases separated the two germline ends. CDR3: CASSSDSMQNTEAFF. In DNA form, the CDR3 reads TGTGCCAGCAGCTCGGACAGTATGCAGAACACTGAAGCTTTCTTT.